These 25 T cell receptor beta chains were all obtained from the same sample, sequenced in a study of cytomegalovirus exposure and HLA in healthy donors. Here immunoSEQ multiplex PCR was the method, and the copy in TCRdb shows in-frame clones only, minus some. The table shows a few hundred thousand clones, with more than 80% occurring only once. The sample was PBMCs. The receptors were gathered from a woman aged 18-29 years in good health and CMV-seronegative.

This clone was seen a few times. The rearrangement joins TRBV7-6 to TRBJ2-7; 10 positions agree with TRBD2. The CDR3 loop spans 14 amino acids. CDR1 and CDR2 (germline): SGHVS, FNYEAQ. V shed 7 bases and J 2 bases; nucleotides not matched to a gene: 5. The CDR3 loop reads CASTRTSGPYEQYF. In nucleotides, the CDR3 is TGTGCCAGCACCAGGACTAGCGGACCCTACGAGCAGTACTTC. Complete variable domain (other parts from reference TRBV7-6 and TRBJ2-7): GAGVSQSPRYKVTKRGQDVALRCDPISGHVSLYWYRQALGQGPEFLTYFNYEAQQDKSGLPNDRFSAERPEGSISTLTIQRTEQRDSAMYRCASTRTSGPYEQYFGPGTRLTVT.

This rearrangement joins TRBV6-1 to TRBJ1-2; possibly TRBD1 for D (5 bases). This CDR3 has 15 amino acids. With 2 bases removed from V and 5 bases from J, the gap between germline ends came to 15 bases. Germline V gives CDR1 MNHNS, CDR2 SASEGT. The CDR3, as DNA: TGTGCCAGCAGTGAAATAACAGGAGGGACGTATGGCTACACCTTC. It encodes CASSEITGGTYGYTF.

The V and J genes are TRBV5-6 and TRBJ1-1, with 10 bases identical to TRBD1. The ends lost 4 bases at V and 0 bases at J; junction bases unmatched: 0. The V gene's germline CDR1 is SGHDT and CDR2 YYEEEE. This CDR3 contains 14 residues. CDR3 coding DNA: TGTGCCAGCAGCGGGACAGGGGTGAACACTGAAGCTTTCTTT. Translation: CASSGTGVNTEAFF.

The chain joins TRBV28 to TRBJ2-5; D might be TRBD1 (5 bases). The CDR3 runs to 13 residues. With 2 bases removed from V and 5 bases from J, the gap between germline ends came to 9 bases. Germline values: CDR1 MDHEN, CDR2 SYDVKM. The CDR3 DNA follows: TGTGCCAGCAGTTTAGTGGGGCGCGAGACCCAGTACTTC. This sequence encodes CASSLVGRETQYF.

This clone showed up just a few times. The gene calls are TRBV10-3 and TRBJ2-2; 10 bases are shared with TRBD2. CDR3 length: 20 residues. Germline assignment: CDR1 ENHRY and CDR2 SYGVKD. J was trimmed by 1 base and V by 6 bases; bases with no gene match: 17. The CDR3 coding sequence is TGTGCCATCAGCGAGAGTCTTGGACTAGCGGATGGTGGGAACACCGGGGAGCTGTTTTTT. Protein sequence: CAISESLGLADGGNTGELFF.

V usage is TRBV14 and J usage is TRBJ2-7; D gene ambiguous. The V end was cut by 4 bases, the J end by 6 bases, with 13 bases between. The germline V gene encodes CDR1 SGHDN and CDR2 FVKESK. The CDR3 consists of 13 residues. Written as DNA, the CDR3 is TGTGCCAGCAGCCTTGTGACTCTCTCCGAGCAGTACTTC. As protein: CASSLVTLSEQYF.

Here the CDR3 DNA reads TGTGCCAGCAGTTTTATTAACGAGCAGTACTTC. Encoded protein: CASSFINEQYF. This chain uses TRBV28 with TRBJ2-7; D unclear. This CDR3 is 11 amino acids long. V was clipped by 3 bases and J by 5 bases, with 5 bases between them. In germline, CDR1 is MDHEN, CDR2 SYDVKM.

This clone was counted once. This chain connects TRBV25-1 to TRBJ1-3; D gene uncertain. This CDR3 comprises 17 residues. Per the germline V gene, CDR1 is MGHDK and CDR2 is SYGVNS. V was clipped by 3 bases and J by 0 bases, with 15 bases between them. The CDR3 loop reads CASSDHGPTGSGNTIYF. The CDR3 DNA follows: TGTGCCAGCAGTGACCACGGTCCGACGGGCTCTGGAAACACCATATATTTT.

The CDR3: CAITGGGTEAFF. The DNA for the CDR3 is TGTGCCATAACAGGGGGCGGCACTGAAGCTTTCTTT. The rearrangement links TRBV10-3 to TRBJ1-1, with 9 bases matching TRBD1. The length of the CDR3 is 12 residues. The ends lost 9 bases at V and 4 bases at J; junction bases unmatched: 3. In germline, CDR1 is ENHRY, CDR2 SYGVKD.

This clone has more than one count but fewer than ten. The V and J genes are TRBV5-4 and TRBJ2-7, with TRBD1 identical over 7 bases. The CDR3 sequence is 14 residues long. V dropped 0 bases and J dropped 2; count of bases not matched to a gene: 2. Germline CDR1 and CDR2: SGHNT and YYREEE (reference sequence). Here the CDR3 DNA reads TGTGCCAGCAGCTTGGGACAGGGAGCCTACGAGCAGTACTTC. Translation: CASSLGQGAYEQYF. Based on the CDR3 plus reference TRBV5-4 and TRBJ2-7, the full variable domain is ETGVTQSPTHLIKTRGQQVTLRCSSQSGHNTVSWYQQALGQGPQFIFQYYREEENGRGNFPPRFSGLQFPNYSSELNVNALELDDSALYLCASSLGQGAYEQYFGPGTRLTVT.

This sequence joins TRBV6-5 and TRBJ1-4; D remains unclear. V was pared by 8 bases and J by 0 bases, with 10 bases between. This CDR3 is built from 14 residues. Per the germline V gene, CDR1 is MNHEY and CDR2 is SVGAGI. In DNA form, the CDR3 reads TGTGCCAGCGGAACTCAGGCAACTAATGAAAAACTGTTTTTT. It encodes CASGTQATNEKLFF.

The chain links TRBV19 to TRBJ2-2, with 8 bases lining up with TRBD2. Unmatched junction bases numbered 9, after V lost 9 bases and J lost 6 bases. This CDR3 region has 14 residues. Germline CDR1 reads LNHDA; CDR2 reads SQIVND (reference sequence). For the CDR3, the DNA is TGTGCCAGCCATCCGGGGGGGGTGCCCGGGGAGCTGTTTTTT. As protein: CASHPGGVPGELFF.

This chain's CDR3 is CASTEGLNYGYTF. For the CDR3, the DNA is TGCGCCAGCACCGAGGGACTTAACTATGGCTACACCTTC. V usage is TRBV5-1 and J usage is TRBJ1-2, with D perhaps matching TRBD1 (5 bases). Looked up from germline, CDR1 is SGHRS and CDR2 is YFSETQ. The CDR3 has 13 amino acids. Trimming pared 6 bases from V and 1 base from J, leaving 10 bases between.

The V call is TRBV4-1, the J call TRBJ2-7, with 7 positions matching TRBD2. The CDR3 is 16 amino acids. Germline V CDR1 and CDR2: MGHRA, YSYEKL. Losses at the gene ends were 2 bases for V and 0 bases for J; bases not matched to a gene: 7. The CDR3 protein is CASSQSGLVNSYEQYF. The CDR3 DNA reads TGCGCCAGCAGCCAAAGCGGACTAGTCAACTCCTACGAGCAGTACTTC.

The chain employs TRBV5-4 and TRBJ2-7; 8 bases line up with TRBD2. Germline V gene data show CDR1 as SGHNT and CDR2 as YYREEE (reference sequence). The CDR3 sequence is 15 residues long. The ends lost 5 bases at V and 3 bases at J; junction bases unmatched: 10. The CDR3 loop is CASSGGSSGVYEQYF. CDR3 in DNA: TGTGCCAGCAGTGGGGGGAGTAGCGGGGTCTACGAGCAGTACTTC.

This rearrangement joins TRBV6-5 to TRBJ1-1, with 7 nucleotides matching TRBD1. Germline V gene lookup returns CDR1 MNHEY and CDR2 SVGAGI. CDR3 length: 13 amino acids. V was clipped by 5 bases and J by 5 bases; unmatched bases: 5. CDR3 amino acids: CASSRGQVTEAFF. The DNA for the CDR3 is TGTGCCAGCAGTCGAGGACAGGTTACTGAAGCTTTCTTT.

This clone was observed a few times. The chain employs TRBV11-2 and TRBJ2-7; maybe TRBD2 (6 bases). CDR1 and CDR2 from the germline V gene are SGHAT and FQNNGV. The CDR3 extends over 12 amino acids. V lost 4 bases, J lost 6 bases, and 10 bases lay in between. The CDR3, as DNA: TGTGCCAGCAGCTGGGGGGTGGGCGAGCAGTACTTC. Translated, it gives CASSWGVGEQYF.

This clone was seen a few times. J is TRBJ2-7 and V is TRBV10-3; 7 nucleotides align to TRBD2. The CDR3 covers 11 residues. Germline assignment: CDR1 ENHRY and CDR2 SYGVKD. Trimming cost V 6 bases and J 7 bases; bases outside gene matches: 3. The CDR3 sequence: CAISMGGEQYF. The DNA of the CDR3 is TGTGCCATCAGCATGGGGGGGGAGCAGTACTTC.

The rearrangement joins TRBV2 to TRBJ2-2, with 8 positions matching TRBD1. This CDR3 is 15 amino acids long. Germline CDR1 reads SNHLY; CDR2 reads FYNNEI. After removal of 6 bases from V and 6 bases from J, the junction contained 9 bases not matched to a gene. CDR3 bases: TGTGCCAGCAGCTCCCGGACAGGGTTCCCCGGGGAGCTGTTTTTT. Translation gives CASSSRTGFPGELFF.

CDR3 nucleotide sequence: TGTGCCAGCACCCGACAGGGTGGAATGGCCGGGGAGCTGTTTTTT. It encodes CASTRQGGMAGELFF. The chain has TRBV2 and TRBJ2-2; 7 bases align to TRBD1. CDR1 and CDR2 from the germline V gene are SNHLY and FYNNEI. The CDR3 extends over 15 amino acids. Losses at the gene ends were 7 bases for V and 6 bases for J; bases not matched to a gene: 11.

This clone is a singleton in its sample. The CDR3 DNA sequence: TGTGCCAGCAGTCTACGGACAGGGGGCCTGTGGGAGACCCAGTACTTC. This encodes CASSLRTGGLWETQYF. The chain joins TRBV28 to TRBJ2-5, with 11 bases that match TRBD1. V shed 5 bases and J 5 bases; nucleotides not matched to a gene: 10. Germline V lookup: CDR1 MDHEN, CDR2 SYDVKM. The CDR3 is 16 residues long.

The chain is built from TRBV2 and TRBJ1-2; 7 bases are shared with TRBD1. The CDR3 sequence is 13 residues long. The ends lost 3 bases at V and 8 bases at J; junction bases unmatched: 6. Per the germline V gene, CDR1 is SNHLY and CDR2 is FYNNEI. CDR3 coding DNA: TGTGCCAGCAGTGAGACAGGGATAAGCGGCTACACCTTC. This codes for CASSETGISGYTF.

The chain has TRBV5-6 and TRBJ2-7; 7 bases map to TRBD2. Unmatched junction bases numbered 7, after V lost 3 bases and J lost 1 base. CDR1 and CDR2 (germline): SGHDT, YYEEEE. The CDR3 has 15 amino acids. CDR3 protein: CASSSLAAGSYEQYF. The CDR3 coding sequence is TGTGCCAGCAGCTCTCTAGCGGCCGGGTCCTACGAGCAGTACTTC.

V gene TRBV6-5 combines with J gene TRBJ2-7, with a weak D call TRBD1 (6 bases). This CDR3 region has 15 residues. CDR1 MNHEY and CDR2 SVGAGI come from the germline V gene. Deletions cut 0 bases from V and 6 bases from J, with 15 bases between. This chain's CDR3 is CASSYSSPRQAEQYF. In nucleotides, the CDR3 is TGTGCCAGCAGTTACTCGAGCCCCCGACAGGCCGAGCAGTACTTC.

The chain recombines TRBV28 with TRBJ2-1; no reliable D call. The CDR3 is 17 residues long. V was clipped by 6 bases and J by 3 bases, with 21 bases between them. From germline, CDR1 is MDHEN and CDR2 SYDVKM. CDR3: CASSHSLESTDYNEQFF. DNA of the CDR3: TGTGCCAGCAGCCATTCTCTGGAGTCGACGGACTACAATGAGCAGTTCTTC.